These 11 T cell receptor beta chains were sequenced from one sample in a study of T cell repertoires in cytomegalovirus infection. No cognate antigen is known for these TCRs. TCRdb re-called the reads through MiXCR, storing one row per CDR3 protein. This table holds 250,000 to 400,000 distinct CDR3 sequences, roughly 25% found once. The sequencing used cultured PBMCs, collected from culture after CMV antigen stimulation. Receptor source: a human donor in good health (CMV status not recorded). Some clones in this sample may be carry-over from other donors' samples.

CDR3 DNA: TGTGCCAGTAGTATAAGGTCTAGCGGGAGGGCTCTTGAGCAGTTCTTC. Its translation is CASSIRSSGRALEQFF. The chain joins TRBV19 to TRBJ2-1, with 12 bases lining up with TRBD2. CDR3 size: 16 residues. Germline V CDR1 and CDR2: LNHDA, SQIVND (reference sequence). J gave up 9 bases and V 2 bases, and 8 bases lay outside the gene matches.

The gene calls are TRBV7-9 and TRBJ2-1, with 9 bases lining up with TRBD2. The ends lost 4 bases at V and 4 bases at J; junction bases unmatched: 14. This CDR3 is built from 18 residues. Germline assignment: CDR1 SEHNR and CDR2 FQNEAQ (reference sequence). The CDR3 here is CASSCSSLTSGHYNEQFF. The CDR3 DNA sequence: TGTGCCAGCAGCTGTTCTTCTTTGACTAGCGGACATTACAATGAGCAGTTCTTC.

V is TRBV12-3 or TRBV12-4 and J is TRBJ1-2, with D uncertain. The V gene lost 3 bases and the J gene lost 0 bases, with 8 bases spanning the gap. There are 14 residues in the CDR3. CDR3 DNA sequence: TGTGCCAGCAGTTTTAAGGGAGCTAACTATGGCTACACCTTC. Protein sequence: CASSFKGANYGYTF.

The chain employs TRBV27 and TRBJ2-1; no clear D. This CDR3 has 14 amino acids. Germline CDR1 is MNHEY and CDR2 is SMNVEV (reference sequence). V lost 3 bases and J 1 base, leaving 7 bases between the germline ends. This CDR3 is CASSFQPSYNEQFF. CDR3 in DNA: TGTGCCAGCAGTTTCCAGCCTTCCTACAATGAGCAGTTCTTC.

A word on this clonotype: Given a much more abundant clone one base away, this may be a read error. The chain employs TRBV7-2 and TRBJ2-4; 9 nucleotides agree with TRBD2. The length of the CDR3 is 18 residues. The germline CDR1 and CDR2 sequences are SGHTA and FQGNSA. CDR3 sequence (DNA): TGTGCCGGCAGCTTAGTGGGCGGGGGGGGGGTAGCCAAAAACATTCAGTACTTC. Its translation is CAGSLVGGGGVAKNIQYF.

The CDR3 region is CASRPPGLATDTQYF. The CDR3 DNA reads TGTGCCAGCAGGCCTCCGGGACTAGCGACAGATACGCAGTATTTT. The genes are TRBV7-2 and TRBJ2-3, with 10 bases lining up with TRBD2. CDR1 SGHTA and CDR2 FQGNSA come from the germline V gene. V lost 6 bases to trimming and J lost 3 bases; unmatched junction nucleotides: 6. The CDR3 is made up of 15 amino acids.

This clonotype has only a few counts. The gene calls are TRBV6-5 and TRBJ1-6, with 11 bases that match TRBD1. Germline V gene lookup returns CDR1 MNHEY and CDR2 SVGAGI. V was pared by 6 bases and J by 12 bases, with 13 bases of the junction left unmatched. The CDR3 contains 16 residues. CDR3 sequence: CASSTGTGGRAGPLHF. The CDR3 DNA is TGTGCCAGCAGCACCGGGACAGGGGGGCGGGCGGGACCCCTCCACTTT.

The V gene is TRBV4-2, the J gene TRBJ1-2; TRBD1 matches 8 bases. The V gene end was trimmed by 1 base and the J gene end by 5 bases; junction bases not matched to a gene: 12. CDR3 size: 17 residues. Germline CDR1 reads LGHNA; CDR2 reads YNFKEQ. The CDR3 is CASSQAAPQGASYGYTF. CDR3 DNA sequence: TGTGCCAGCAGCCAAGCCGCCCCTCAGGGGGCAAGTTATGGCTACACCTTC.

This clonotype occurred once. The chain joins TRBV20-1 to TRBJ1-1; D possibly corresponds to TRBD1 (5 bases). The germline V gene encodes CDR1 DFQATT and CDR2 SNEGSKA (reference sequence). The V and J ends lost 2 bases and 0 bases respectively, with 13 bases between them. CDR3 length: 15 residues. The CDR3 sequence is CSARRDRPMNTEAFF. The CDR3 nucleotides are TGCAGTGCTAGAAGGGACCGGCCGATGAACACTGAAGCTTTCTTT.

This clonotype was seen a few times. V usage is TRBV7-6 and J usage is TRBJ2-6, with D perhaps given as TRBD1 or TRBD2 (5 bases each). The CDR3 sequence is 16 residues long. Trimming took 2 bases from V and 4 from J, leaving 12 bases between them. In germline, CDR1 is SGHVS, CDR2 FNYEAQ. CDR3 nucleotide sequence: TGTGCCAGCAGCTTACGAACGGGGACCGGGGCCAACGTCCTGACTTTC. It specifies CASSLRTGTGANVLTF.

This clonotype came up many times. The chain recombines TRBV6-2 or TRBV6-3 with TRBJ2-7, with 12 bases that match TRBD2. The CDR3 sequence is 14 residues long. The ends lost 6 bases at V and 3 bases at J; junction bases unmatched: 3. Per the germline V gene, CDR1 is MNHEY and CDR2 is SVGEGT. The CDR3 loop is CASRRTSGDYEQYV. DNA for the CDR3: TGTGCCAGCAGGAGGACTAGCGGGGACTACGAGCAGTACGTC.